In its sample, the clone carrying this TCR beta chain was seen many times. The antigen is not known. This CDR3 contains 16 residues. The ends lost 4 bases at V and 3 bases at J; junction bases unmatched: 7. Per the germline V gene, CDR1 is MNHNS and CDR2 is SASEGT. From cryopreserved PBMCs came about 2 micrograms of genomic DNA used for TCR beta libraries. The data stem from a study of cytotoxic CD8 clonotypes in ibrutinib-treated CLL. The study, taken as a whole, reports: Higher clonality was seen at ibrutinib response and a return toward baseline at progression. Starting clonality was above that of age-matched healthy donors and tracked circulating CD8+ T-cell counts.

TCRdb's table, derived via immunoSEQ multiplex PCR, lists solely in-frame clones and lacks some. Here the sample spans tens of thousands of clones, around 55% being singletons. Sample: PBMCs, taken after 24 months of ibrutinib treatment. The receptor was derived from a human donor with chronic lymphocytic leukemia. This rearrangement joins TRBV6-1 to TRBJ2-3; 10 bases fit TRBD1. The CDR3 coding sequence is TGTGCCAGCAGTGTATCGACAGGGGGCCGTACAGATACGCAGTATTTT. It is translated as CASSVSTGGRTDTQYF.